Listed here are 5 T cell receptor beta chains from one sample, sequenced in a study of blood T cells in healthy people across ages. Then a second PCR, running roughly 7 to 11 cycles, was carried out with a sample-barcoded 5' primer and a J-beta primer mix. MiXCR, run by TCRdb on the 5' RACE reads, gives a single entry per CDR3 protein. The table shows around 600,000 distinct CDR3 sequences, with 47% occurring only once. Sequencing was carried out using blood. These receptors all come from a man aged 80 or over in good health.

This clonotype has just a few counts. V is TRBV9 and J is TRBJ2-3; 9 positions match TRBD2. CDR1 and CDR2 from the germline V gene are SGDLS and YYNGEE. The CDR3 has 16 residues. V was pared by 0 bases and J by 3 bases, with 5 bases of the junction left unmatched. The CDR3 loop reads CASSVEVAGVTDTQYF. The CDR3 DNA is TGTGCCAGCAGCGTAGAGGTAGCGGGGGTTACAGATACGCAGTATTTT.

This clonotype was seen more than once but under ten times. The rearrangement joins TRBV20-1 to TRBJ2-1; 11 bases map to TRBD2. The CDR3 covers 15 residues. Germline CDR1 reads DFQATT; CDR2 reads SNEGSKA (reference sequence). V trimming: 6 bases; J trimming: 6 bases; junction bases outside the gene matches: 10. The CDR3 reads CSASPLAGEGNEQFF. CDR3 in DNA: TGCAGTGCCTCTCCACTAGCGGGAGAAGGCAATGAGCAGTTCTTC.

A few counts support this clonotype. The V call is TRBV5-5, the J call TRBJ2-1; D remains ambiguous. This CDR3 is built from 12 residues. Trimming left V 4 bases short and J 9 bases short, with 11 bases between. CDR1 SGHKS and CDR2 YYEKEE come from the germline V gene (reference sequence). CDR3 amino acids: CASSPRPGEQFF. The CDR3 coding sequence is TGTGCCAGCAGCCCACGCCCGGGTGAGCAGTTCTTC.

This clonotype has only a few counts. This rearrangement joins TRBV29-1 to TRBJ1-1, with a tentative D call TRBD1 (5 bases). Germline CDR1 SQVTM, CDR2 ANQGSEA. The length of the CDR3 is 12 residues. The V gene lost 3 bases and the J gene lost 6 bases, with 11 bases spanning the gap. Here the CDR3 reads CSVDRRGPEAFF. CDR3 sequence (DNA): TGCAGCGTTGATAGGCGGGGCCCTGAAGCTTTCTTT.

V and J are TRBV6-5 and TRBJ1-5; 10 bases agree with TRBD1. This CDR3 region has 14 residues. Germline CDR1 and CDR2: MNHEY and SVGAGI. The DNA of the CDR3 is TGTGCTAGCCGGGACAGGGGTGATGCGCAGCCCCAGCATTTT. As protein: CASRDRGDAQPQHF.